A selection of T cell receptor beta chains follows, all from one sample in a study of beta chain features in type 1 diabetes. Profiling relied on immunoSEQ multiplex PCR, and the TCRdb table lists in-frame clones only, not all of them. Here the sample spans 300,000 to 450,000 clones, 10% to 15% being singletons. The sequenced sample consisted of naive CD4+ T cells from blood. All receptors come from a woman between 18 and 29 years old with type 1 diabetes. The CDR3 runs from the conserved cysteine through the conserved F or W. The order of the fields is V gene, CDR3 length, D gene, J gene, clone size, CDR3 DNA, CDR3 protein. D genes are given only for firm matches. Size values are once, few and many counts, or a class for expanded clones, and some rows have none.

TRBV19,15,NA,TRBJ2-6,NA,TGTGCCAGTAGTTACGGGTTCTCTGGGGCCAACGTCCTGACTTTC,CASSYGFSGANVLTF
TRBV27,14,NA,TRBJ1-6,NA,TGTGCCAGCAGTTTATCGCCGGGTCCCAGGGCCCTCCACTTT,CASSLSPGPRALHF
TRBV15,14,TRBD1,TRBJ2-7,NA,TGTGCCACCAGCAGGGACAGGGGCCCCTACGAGCAGTACTTC,CATSRDRGPYEQYF
TRBV6-5,14,TRBD1,TRBJ1-3,NA,TGTGCCAGCAGTCTAGACAGGGTTGGAAACACCATATATTTT,CASSLDRVGNTIYF
TRBV5-1,18,TRBD1,TRBJ2-4,NA,TGCGCCAGCAGTTCCCTTTCAGGGGGAGTTCTAGCCAAAAACATTCAGTACTTC,CASSSLSGGVLAKNIQYF
TRBV10-3,12,NA,TRBJ2-7,NA,TGTGCCATCAGACCTCGCGGTGGCGAGCAGTACTTC,CAIRPRGGEQYF
TRBV4-3,15,TRBD1,TRBJ2-5,few,TGCGCCAGCAGCCCAAAAGGGGGCCCTTGGGAGACCCAGTACTTC,CASSPKGGPWETQYF
TRBV5-4,17,TRBD2,TRBJ2-2,few,TGTGCCAGCAGCCATCGTGGGACTAGCGCGTCAACCGGGGAGCTGTTTTTT,CASSHRGTSASTGELFF
TRBV18,15,NA,TRBJ2-7,few,TGTGCCAGCTCACCACGAATGGACAACCCCTACGAGCAGTACTTC,CASSPRMDNPYEQYF
TRBV5-1,15,TRBD1,TRBJ2-7,few,TGCGCCAGCAGCTTGAGGGGACAGGCCGCCTACGAGCAGTACTTC,CASSLRGQAAYEQYF
TRBV28,16,NA,TRBJ2-7,few,TGTGCCAGCAGGACACCCGGCAGGGCGAGCTCCTACGAGCAGTACTTC,CASRTPGRASSYEQYF
TRBV7-9,14,NA,TRBJ1-2,NA,TGTGCCAGCAGGATGGGAGCTGTTGGCTATGGCTACACCTTC,CASRMGAVGYGYTF
TRBV5-1,16,NA,TRBJ1-1,few,TGCGCCAGCAGCTTGGTCACGGGGGGTGCGGACACTGAAGCTTTCTTT,CASSLVTGGADTEAFF
TRBV7-9,15,TRBD1,TRBJ1-2,NA,TGTGCCAGCAGCTCCCCCCAGGACAGGGTCTATGGCTACACCTTC,CASSSPQDRVYGYTF
TRBV9,16,TRBD2,TRBJ2-1,few,TGTGCCAGCAAACTGGGAACTAGCGGGAGTTTAAATGAGCAGTTCTTC,CASKLGTSGSLNEQFF
TRBV7-9,15,TRBD1,TRBJ1-2,few,TGTGCCAGCAGCGTTCAAGACAGGGGGCCCCATGGCTACACCTTC,CASSVQDRGPHGYTF
TRBV7-2,12,NA,TRBJ2-1,few,TGTGCCTCTACAAGGACTACCAATGAGCAGTTCTTC,CASTRTTNEQFF
TRBV9,15,NA,TRBJ2-7,NA,TGTGCCAGCAGCGTTGAGGGGGTTAAATCAAACGAGCAGTACTTC,CASSVEGVKSNEQYF
TRBV9,16,NA,TRBJ2-3,few,TGTGCCAGCAGCGTAGATTCGCTAGCCACCACAGATACGCAGTATTTT,CASSVDSLATTDTQYF
TRBV4-2,19,TRBD2,TRBJ2-1,few,TGTGCCAGCAGCCAAGAAGCGGGACTAGCGGGAGGGCTACGGAATGAGCAGTTCTTC,CASSQEAGLAGGLRNEQFF
TRBV29-1,13,TRBD1,TRBJ2-3,NA,TGCAGCGGGGGACAGGGGGCGCAAGATACGCAGTATTTT,CSGGQGAQDTQYF
TRBV9,14,NA,TRBJ1-5,NA,TGTGCCAGCGGAGGGAATAATAGCAATCAGCCCCAGCATTTT,CASGGNNSNQPQHF
TRBV5-1,16,TRBD1,TRBJ2-3,few,TGCGCCAGCAGCGGGACAGGGCCCTCTCGCACAGATACGCAGTATTTT,CASSGTGPSRTDTQYF
TRBV5-1,15,TRBD1,TRBJ2-2,NA,TGCGCCAGCTATCCAGGGACAGGGGCTACCGGGGAGCTGTTTTTT,CASYPGTGATGELFF
TRBV21-1,21,NA,TRBJ2-7,few,TGTGCCAGCAGCAAAGAGTCTCGGGACGCGGGACTAGCGGGGGAGGACTACGAGCAGTACTTC,CASSKESRDAGLAGEDYEQYF
TRBV7-2,13,NA,TRBJ2-7,NA,TGTGCCAGCAGCTTTCAGAACTCCTACGAGCAGTACTTC,CASSFQNSYEQYF
TRBV7-9,13,NA,TRBJ2-7,few,TGTGCCAGCAGCTTAGCACACAGCTACGAGCAGTACTTC,CASSLAHSYEQYF
TRBV14,13,TRBD2,TRBJ2-7,NA,TGTGCCAGCAGTCGACTAGCGACCTACGAGCAGTACTTC,CASSRLATYEQYF
TRBV5-4,14,TRBD2,TRBJ2-7,few,TGTGCCAGCAGCTCTAGCGGGAGTCCGTACGAGCAGTACTTC,CASSSSGSPYEQYF
TRBV2,14,NA,TRBJ2-1,few,TGTGCCAGCAGTGGGGAGGCTCGCTTCAATGAGCAGTTCTTC,CASSGEARFNEQFF
TRBV25-1,15,NA,TRBJ2-7,NA,TGTGCCAGCAGTGAATATGGTCCGACAACCTACGAGCAGTACTTC,CASSEYGPTTYEQYF
TRBV7-9,12,TRBD1,TRBJ1-2,few,TGTGCCAGCAGCTTTATGGACAGGGGCTACACCTTC,CASSFMDRGYTF
TRBV29-1,13,TRBD2,TRBJ2-7,few,TGCAGCGTTCTTAGCGGGAGTGTCTACGAGCAGTACTTC,CSVLSGSVYEQYF
TRBV4-3,17,TRBD1,TRBJ1-5,NA,TGCGCCAGCAGCCAAGAGAGGTGGGACAGGGGGAATCAGCCCCAGCATTTT,CASSQERWDRGNQPQHF
TRBV7-2,15,TRBD2,TRBJ2-7,few,TGTGCCAGCAGCGGAAGCGGGGCCACCTCCTACGAGCAGTACTTC,CASSGSGATSYEQYF
TRBV9,16,NA,TRBJ2-5,NA,TGTGCCAGCAGCGTAGCTAACCGAGCCCCTCAAGAGACCCAGTACTTC,CASSVANRAPQETQYF
TRBV4-2,15,NA,TRBJ2-5,NA,TGTGCCAGCAGCCGGGGGCCGGGACGACAAGAGACCCAGTACTTC,CASSRGPGRQETQYF
TRBV30,16,TRBD1,TRBJ2-1,few,TGTGCCTGGAGTGTTCATGGACAGGGGAAAGCAGGAGAGCAGTTCTTC,CAWSVHGQGKAGEQFF
TRBV19,16,TRBD1,TRBJ1-2,NA,TGTGCCAGTAGTCTCGCCAGGACAGGGGGCGCAGACGGCTACACCTTC,CASSLARTGGADGYTF
TRBV6-6,15,NA,TRBJ2-3,NA,TGTGCCAGCAGTGGGGAGGACGGACCACCAGATACGCAGTATTTT,CASSGEDGPPDTQYF
TRBV5-1,12,NA,TRBJ2-5,NA,TGCGCCAGCAGCTTTGTAGAAGAGACCCAGTACTTC,CASSFVEETQYF
TRBV28,15,TRBD1,TRBJ1-2,NA,TGTGCCAGCAGCCCTGACGGACAGGGGAACTATGGCTACACCTTC,CASSPDGQGNYGYTF
TRBV18,14,TRBD1,TRBJ1-1,NA,TGTGCCAGCTCACTGGGACAGCTGAACACTGAAGCTTTCTTT,CASSLGQLNTEAFF
TRBV4-2,13,TRBD1,TRBJ2-7,NA,TGTGCCAGCAGGGGGACAGCCTCCTACGAGCAGTACTTC,CASRGTASYEQYF
TRBV5-6,15,TRBD1,TRBJ1-2,NA,TGTGCCAGCAGCCCGGGACAGGTTGCTAACTATGGCTACACCTTC,CASSPGQVANYGYTF
TRBV4-3,13,NA,TRBJ2-1,NA,TGCGCCAGCAGCCAGCACTACCTGAGTGAGCAGTTCTTC,CASSQHYLSEQFF
TRBV7-8,19,TRBD2,TRBJ2-7,few,TGTGCCAGCAGCGTACTCAGCGGGAGACGAATAGTAGAGACCTACGAGCAGTACTTC,CASSVLSGRRIVETYEQYF
TRBV13,19,TRBD1,TRBJ2-2,NA,TGTGCCAGCAGCCCGTTGGGACAGGGAGCGCGGTTCTTCACCGGGGAGCTGTTTTTT,CASSPLGQGARFFTGELFF
TRBV29-1,12,NA,TRBJ1-2,few,TGCAGCGTTGGAGGAGGACGAGGTGGCTACACCTTC,CSVGGGRGGYTF
TRBV6-5,15,TRBD2,TRBJ2-7,few,TGTGCCAGCAGCCGGACTAGCGGGAGTCGGGACGAGCAGTACTTC,CASSRTSGSRDEQYF
TRBV5-1,13,NA,TRBJ2-1,few,TGCGCCAGCAGCCCCGGAGGAGCTAATGAGCAGTTCTTC,CASSPGGANEQFF
TRBV2,13,NA,TRBJ2-5,NA,TGTGCCAGCAGTGTTAGCACCAAAGAGACCCAGTACTTC,CASSVSTKETQYF
TRBV19,13,TRBD1,TRBJ1-6,few,TGTGCCAGTAGTGCGGACAGGGCTTCACCCCTCCACTTT,CASSADRASPLHF
TRBV18,13,TRBD1,TRBJ1-2,few,TGTGCCAGCTCCTCGGACAGGGACAATGGCTACACCTTC,CASSSDRDNGYTF
TRBV7-9,12,NA,TRBJ2-1,few,TGTGCCAGCAGCTCGAACAACAATGAGCAGTTCTTC,CASSSNNNEQFF